These T cell receptor beta chains were read from a single sample in a study of cytomegalovirus exposure and HLA in healthy donors. Only in-frame clones appear in the TCRdb table, and some are missing; sequencing was by immunoSEQ multiplex PCR. Of about 62,000 clones listed, around 87% are singletons. The sequencing sample was made of PBMCs. These receptor sequences come from a man between 18 and 35 years old in good health and CMV-seronegative. Each CDR3 is given with its conserved first and last residue. A D gene is named only where the DNA matches it firmly. The listing skips clone size in some rows; elsewhere it reads once, few, many or a size class.

d_call	j_call	clone_size	v_call	cdr3_nt	cdr3_aa
TRBD2	TRBJ2-1	-	TRBV9	TGTGCCAGCAGCGTAAACGGGGGGGCTAGCGATGAGCAGTTCTTC	CASSVNGGASDEQFF
TRBD1	TRBJ1-1	-	TRBV18	TGTGCCAGCTCACCTATAAACAGGGGAGATACTGAAGCTTTCTTT	CASSPINRGDTEAFF
TRBD2	TRBJ2-5	once	TRBV5-1	TGCGCCAGCTCAGCGGGGGAGGGAGAGACCCAGTACTTC	CASSAGEGETQYF
TRBD1	TRBJ1-5	-	TRBV5-1	TGCGCCAGCAGCTTGACAGGGGGTGGCAATCAGCCCCAGCATTTT	CASSLTGGGNQPQHF
-	TRBJ1-1	-	TRBV7-2	TGTGCCAGCAGCCAGCGACAGGCAGGGGTCACTGAAGCTTTCTTT	CASSQRQAGVTEAFF
-	TRBJ1-2	-	TRBV20-1	TGCAGGGGCCATGGGAACTATGGCTACACCTTC	CRGHGNYGYTF
-	TRBJ1-1	-	TRBV18	TGTGCCAGCTCCCCCGGTGGCGGGGGCGCTGAAGCTTTCTTT	CASSPGGGGAEAFF
TRBD1	TRBJ2-5	-	TRBV6-1	TGTGCCAGCAGTGAAGCGCAGGGACAGGGGGCCCAAGAGACCCAGTACTTC	CASSEAQGQGAQETQYF
-	TRBJ2-7	-	TRBV30	TGTGCCTGGAGTGGAGGAGGAATCGGGGGCTACGAGCAGTACTTC	CAWSGGGIGGYEQYF
-	TRBJ1-4	-	TRBV9	TGTGCCAGCAGCGTAGCTCCAACTAATGAAAAACTGTTTTTT	CASSVAPTNEKLFF
-	TRBJ2-2	-	TRBV5-1	TGCGCCAGCAGCTTGGAGTCAGGGCCCGAGGAGCTGTTTTTT	CASSLESGPEELFF
-	TRBJ1-4	-	TRBV11-3	TGTGCCAGCAGCTCGGACTTTAGGAATGAAAAACTGTTTTTT	CASSSDFRNEKLFF
TRBD1	TRBJ2-7	-	TRBV11-1	TGTGCCAGCAGCTTAGCAGCCGGACAGGGGGCCTACGAGCAGTACTTC	CASSLAAGQGAYEQYF
TRBD1	TRBJ1-2	-	TRBV12-5	TGTGCTAGTGGTTTGGTACGGCCGGTCGTGACAGGGGGCGTCTATGGCTACACCTTC	CASGLVRPVVTGGVYGYTF
TRBD1	TRBJ2-7	-	TRBV7-8	TGTGCCAGCAGCTTTTATCGGGACAGGAGCTACGAGCAGTACTTC	CASSFYRDRSYEQYF
TRBD1	TRBJ1-5	-	TRBV6-1	TGTGCCAGCAGTGTCCAGGGGGTGGGAAATCAGCCCCAGCATTTT	CASSVQGVGNQPQHF
-	TRBJ2-2	-	TRBV9	TGTGCCAGCAGCGACCTATGGAGCGCGAACACCGGGGAGCTGTTTTTT	CASSDLWSANTGELFF
TRBD1	TRBJ1-1	-	TRBV10-3	TGTGCCATCAACGGACAGGGTAACACTGAAGCTTTCTTT	CAINGQGNTEAFF
-	TRBJ1-2	-	TRBV9	TGTGCCAGCAGCTCCAGCCCGACAGACTATGGCTACACCTTC	CASSSSPTDYGYTF
-	TRBJ2-7	-	TRBV7-9	TGTGCCAGCAGCTTATGGCCGGCCGCAGGCTACGAGCAGTACTTC	CASSLWPAAGYEQYF
-	TRBJ1-2	-	TRBV30	TGTGCCTGGGAGGCGGGACTCTATGGCTACACCTTC	CAWEAGLYGYTF
-	TRBJ2-7	-	TRBV6-5	TGTGCCAGCAGTTACTCGGCGGAGGAGATTGACGAGCAGTACTTC	CASSYSAEEIDEQYF
-	TRBJ2-5	-	TRBV6-1	TGTGCCAGCTCACCCTCCCAGGGATCACAAGAGACCCAGTACTTC	CASSPSQGSQETQYF
TRBD1	TRBJ1-1	-	TRBV4-1	TGCGCCAGCAGCCAACGACAGGGGAATGAAGCTTTCTTT	CASSQRQGNEAFF
-	TRBJ1-5	few	TRBV6-5	TGTGCCAGGGGGCGCCGTGGCAATCAGCCCCAGCATTTT	CARGRRGNQPQHF
TRBD1	TRBJ1-1	-	TRBV7-9	TGTGCCAGCAGCTTACAGGGGGGCGGCACTGAAGCTTTCTTT	CASSLQGGGTEAFF
-	TRBJ2-2	-	TRBV5-4	TGTGCCAGCAGCTTGGGCCCTGCCCGGGACACGGACACCGGGGAGCTGTTTTTT	CASSLGPARDTDTGELFF
-	TRBJ1-5	-	TRBV7-9	TGTGCCAGCAGCCCAGAGGGCGCAGAGCCTAGGCCCCAGCATTTT	CASSPEGAEPRPQHF
TRBD1	TRBJ1-2	-	TRBV28	TGTGCCAGCAGCTTTACCGGGACAGGAGACGGCTATGGCTACACCTTC	CASSFTGTGDGYGYTF
TRBD2	TRBJ2-3	-	TRBV11-2	TGTGCCAGCACCAATTCAGCGGGGGCCGGAACGCAGTATTTT	CASTNSAGAGTQYF
-	TRBJ1-5	-	TRBV4-2	TGTGCCAGCAGCACGACAGATAGCAATCAGCCCCAGCATTTT	CASSTTDSNQPQHF